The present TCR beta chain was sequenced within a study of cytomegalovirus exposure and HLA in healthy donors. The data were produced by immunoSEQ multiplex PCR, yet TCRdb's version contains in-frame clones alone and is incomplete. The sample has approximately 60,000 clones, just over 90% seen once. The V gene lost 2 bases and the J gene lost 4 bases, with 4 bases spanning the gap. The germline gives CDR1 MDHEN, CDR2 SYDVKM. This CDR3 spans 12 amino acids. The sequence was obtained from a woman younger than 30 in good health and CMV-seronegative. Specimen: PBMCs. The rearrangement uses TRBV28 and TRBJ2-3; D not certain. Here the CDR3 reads CASSLPSDTQYF. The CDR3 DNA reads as TGTGCCAGCAGTTTACCCTCAGATACGCAGTATTTT. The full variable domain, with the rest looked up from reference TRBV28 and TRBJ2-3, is DVKVTQSSRYLVKRTGEKVFLECVQDMDHENMFWYRQDPGLGLRLIYFSYDVKMKEKGDIPEGYSVSREKKERFSLILESASTNQTSMYLCASSLPSDTQYFGPGTRLTVL.